This is a list of T cell receptor beta chains from one sample in a study of beta chain features in type 1 diabetes. Some clones are missing from TCRdb's copy, which holds only in-frame ones; the method was immunoSEQ multiplex PCR. The table includes 250,000 or so clones, approximately 15% detected once. The sequenced sample was naive CD4+ T cells from blood. The receptors derive from a man under 40 with type 1 diabetes. Both conserved end residues are part of each CDR3.

TRBJ2-2 | TRBV7-9 | CASSPIQGKNTGELFF
TRBJ2-3 | TRBV4-1 | CASSQDLGLAGYTDTQYF
TRBJ1-1 | TRBV6-5 | CASSTLTGNTEAFF
TRBJ2-5 | TRBV6-1 | CASIGGQETQYF
TRBJ2-5 | TRBV18 | CASSPRVGGGETQYF
TRBJ2-1 | TRBV6-1 | CASKAGRNEQFF
TRBJ2-1 | TRBV5-8 | CASSGGLTAYNEQFF
TRBJ2-5 | TRBV7-9 | CASSRDIQETQYF
TRBJ1-6 | TRBV19 | CASTRTGTYNSPLHF
TRBJ2-7 | TRBV5-4 | CASSSPGFGGEQYF
TRBJ2-3 | TRBV29-1 | CSAGASGSADTQYF
TRBJ2-7 | TRBV18 | CASSSGTYEQYF
TRBJ1-4 | TRBV7-2 | CASSVQGMANEKLFF
TRBJ2-1 | TRBV6-6 | CASTGAGGAYNEQFF
TRBJ2-7 | TRBV7-9 | CASSREYEQYF
TRBJ1-3 | TRBV29-1 | CSVGTGGNTIYF
TRBJ2-1 | TRBV5-1 | CASSLMTGTYNEQFF
TRBJ2-3 | TRBV5-1 | CASSLGSGGLSTDTQYF
TRBJ1-4 | TRBV30 | CAWRPGQGLYEKLFF
TRBJ2-1 | TRBV7-2 | CASSLGAQGYNEQFF
TRBJ2-7 | TRBV11-2 | CASSLFPRDEQYF
TRBJ1-1 | TRBV5-1 | CASSLDYEAFF
TRBJ1-1 | TRBV7-2 | CASSLGVGFNTEAFF
TRBJ1-1 | TRBV29-1 | CSVGGGEGTEAFF
TRBJ2-6 | TRBV10-3 | CATGQGASGANVLTF
TRBJ2-1 | TRBV5-1 | CASSKLGQGAGEQFF
TRBJ2-1 | TRBV5-1 | CASSRGGTDEQFF
TRBJ1-1 | TRBV5-6 | CASSFPMNTEAFF
TRBJ2-3 | TRBV5-4 | CASSLDRSTDTQYF
TRBJ2-3 | TRBV4-1 | CASSQPDRGQTDTQYF
TRBJ2-3 | TRBV25-1 | CASSGGRSSTDTQYF
TRBJ2-7 | TRBV28 | CASRGGGGAYEQYF
TRBJ2-5 | TRBV5-6 | CASSYSGREETQYF
TRBJ1-2 | TRBV7-6 | CASSSHSGTEDYGYTF
TRBJ2-7 | TRBV5-1 | CASSVSGTRTDEQYF
TRBJ2-7 | TRBV5-1 | CASSLDTVPYEQYF
TRBJ2-4 | TRBV7-9 | CASSLVPAGGRGNIQYF
TRBJ2-7 | TRBV5-1 | CASSSQGATAYEQYF
TRBJ1-2 | TRBV6-1 | CASAEQGASNYGYTF
TRBJ2-7 | TRBV10-3 | CAISRTMGGAGDEQYF
TRBJ1-2 | TRBV7-9 | CASSLTGGVGYTF
TRBJ2-4 | TRBV5-6 | CASSLVGLAKNIQYF
TRBJ2-3 | TRBV5-1 | CASSGDRGGTTDTQYF
TRBJ1-1 | TRBV11-2 | CASSLDSMNTEAFF
TRBJ1-2 | TRBV25-1 | CASSERGWASGYTF
TRBJ2-1 | TRBV7-2 | CASSQQKTGGGDEQFF
TRBJ2-3 | TRBV18 | CASSPVRQGGDTQYF
TRBJ2-1 | TRBV20-1 | CSAGGNEQFF
TRBJ2-5 | TRBV27 | CASSLTGGETQYF
TRBJ2-1 | TRBV7-2 | CASRFGGRFDEQFF
TRBJ1-2 | TRBV9 | CASSLRPGTGVDNYGYTF
TRBJ2-7 | TRBV13 | CASSPRQGPGHEQYF
TRBJ2-7 | TRBV7-9 | CASTQGSHYEQYF
TRBJ1-5 | TRBV5-1 | CASSPSPGQGQPQHF
TRBJ1-2 | TRBV30 | CAWSQGQSLNYGYTF
TRBJ1-5 | TRBV7-2 | CASSQWQTGKQPQHF
TRBJ1-2 | TRBV5-4 | CASSSRPGTGGGGYTF
TRBJ2-7 | TRBV6-5 | CASSSGAYEQYF
TRBJ2-1 | TRBV19 | CASSSTGGPDEQFF
TRBJ2-2 | TRBV30 | CAGRETGELFF